The clone carrying this T cell receptor beta chain was counted only a few times. Its matching antigen is unknown. MiXCR, run by TCRdb on the RT-PCR reads, gives a single entry per CDR3 protein. The data contain 500,000 to 600,000 distinct CDR3 sequences, approximately 12% of them singletons. The sample belongs to a study of response to subunit inactivated influenza vaccine. Study-wide results and caveats: Only a handful of new T cells, the authors suggested, are recruited with each seasonal influenza vaccination.

J gave up 2 bases and V 6 bases, and 22 bases lay outside the gene matches. Germline values: CDR1 DFQATT, CDR2 SNEGSKA (reference sequence). This CDR3 is built from 21 residues. The V call is TRBV20-1, the J call TRBJ2-3; TRBD2 aligns across 14 bases. The sample here was PBMCs from blood, taken 40 to 50 days after vaccination. This sequence was found in a man in his fifties or sixties who received an inactivated influenza vaccine. CDR3 amino acids: CSAPPSKTSGGVSRFTDTQYF. CDR3 in DNA: TGCAGTGCGCCGCCCTCAAAGACTAGCGGGGGGGTGTCGCGATTCACAGATACGCAGTATTTT.